This T cell receptor (beta chain) emerged from a study of blood T cell repertoires in COVID-19. Assay used: immunoSEQ multiplex PCR; TCRdb lists only in-frame clones, some missing. This repertoire shows about 68,000 clones, 75% to 90% found once; its top ten account for roughly 8.2%. CDR1 MGHRA and CDR2 YSYEKL come from the germline V gene. This CDR3 is 17 amino acids long. V shed 0 bases and J shed 0 bases, with 14 bases lying between them. The sequenced sample was peripheral blood. The chain joins TRBV4-1 to TRBJ1-2, with D possibly being TRBD1 (6 bases). This TCR came from a man aged 45-65 years with active COVID-19. The DNA for the CDR3 is TGCGCCAGCAGCCAAGAACGTCTGACAGGTACTAACTATGGCTACACCTTC. It is translated as CASSQERLTGTNYGYTF.